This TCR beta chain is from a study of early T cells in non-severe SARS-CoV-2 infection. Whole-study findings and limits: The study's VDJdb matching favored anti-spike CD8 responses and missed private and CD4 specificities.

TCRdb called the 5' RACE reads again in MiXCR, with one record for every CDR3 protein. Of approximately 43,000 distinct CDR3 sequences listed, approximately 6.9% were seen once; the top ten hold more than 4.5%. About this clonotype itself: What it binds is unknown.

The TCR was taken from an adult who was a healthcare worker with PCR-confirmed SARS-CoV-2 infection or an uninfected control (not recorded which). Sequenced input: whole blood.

The CDR3 nucleotides are TGCAGCGCCTCATCGGGACAGAATTTAGGCGATGAGCAGTTCTTC. The encoded protein is CSASSGQNLGDEQFF. This sequence joins TRBV20-1 and TRBJ2-1, with 7 bases lining up with TRBD1. This CDR3 contains 15 residues. The germline V gene has CDR1 DFQATT and CDR2 SNEGSKA (reference sequence).